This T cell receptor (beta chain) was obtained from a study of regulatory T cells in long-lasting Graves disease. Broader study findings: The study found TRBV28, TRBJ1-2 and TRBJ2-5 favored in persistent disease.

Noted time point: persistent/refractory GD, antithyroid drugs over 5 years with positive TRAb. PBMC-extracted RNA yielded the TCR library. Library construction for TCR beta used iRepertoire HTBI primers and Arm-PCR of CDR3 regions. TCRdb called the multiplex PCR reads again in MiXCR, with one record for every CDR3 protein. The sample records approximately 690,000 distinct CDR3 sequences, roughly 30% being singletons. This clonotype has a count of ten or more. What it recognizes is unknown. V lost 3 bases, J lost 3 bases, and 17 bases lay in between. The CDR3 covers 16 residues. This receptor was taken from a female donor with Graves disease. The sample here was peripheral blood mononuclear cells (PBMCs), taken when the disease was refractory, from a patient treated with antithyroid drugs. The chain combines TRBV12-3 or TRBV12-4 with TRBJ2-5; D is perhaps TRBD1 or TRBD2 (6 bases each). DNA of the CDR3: TGTGCCAGCAGTTTTAGGGGGGCGAGGGTCGAAGAGACCCAGTACTTC. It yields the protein CASSFRGARVEETQYF.